The count of the clone carrying this T cell receptor (beta chain) is one. This sample was taken from a study of shared clonotypes between healthy human individuals. CD45RO negativity and positive selection for CCR7 defined naive CD8 cells, a population that excluded terminally differentiated effector memory CD45RA+ cells. Sequenced by immunoSEQ multiplex PCR; TCRdb stores in-frame clones only, minus some. Among 550,000 to 650,000 clones, 90% to 97% were seen once, and the ten largest hold 0.11%. The CDR3 runs to 16 residues. CDR1 SQVTM and CDR2 ANQGSEA come from the germline V gene. V was pared by 1 base and J by 1 base, with 16 bases between.

The sequenced sample was naive CD8+ T cells sorted from blood. The chain recombines TRBV29-1 with TRBJ1-1, with D unclear. The origin of this receptor is a woman in her thirties in good health. This CDR3 is CSVEVIVLGTNTEAFF. CDR3 nucleotide sequence: TGCAGCGTTGAAGTTATCGTCCTGGGAACGAACACTGAAGCTTTCTTT.